One sample yielded the 22 T cell receptor beta chains listed below, sequenced in a study of blood T cell repertoires in COVID-19. TCRdb keeps only in-frame clones here, not all; method: immunoSEQ multiplex PCR. In the table there are approximately 300,000 clones, about four fifths of which are singletons. The sequenced sample was peripheral blood. These receptors all stem from a person between 70 and 80 years old with COVID-19, enrolled during active disease.

This clone was seen more than once but under ten times. The chain is built from TRBV6-5 and TRBJ2-7; D gene ambiguous. The germline V gene encodes CDR1 MNHEY and CDR2 SVGAGI. CDR3 length equals 14 residues. Trimming removed 7 bases at V and 5 bases at J, with 18 bases between. CDR3 in amino acids: CASTRSPTTNEQYF. CDR3 in DNA: TGTGCCAGCACTCGTTCGCCTACCACCAACGAGCAGTACTTC.

The V call is TRBV6-5, the J call TRBJ2-1, with unresolved D. The CDR3 length is 13 residues. CDR1 is MNHEY, CDR2 SVGAGI, per germline. Between the trimmed V and J ends, which lost 2 bases and 3 bases, there was a span of 5 bases. CDR3 nucleotide sequence: TGTGCCAGCAGTTACGCAGGCTACAATGAGCAGTTCTTC. Encoded protein: CASSYAGYNEQFF.

The chain uses TRBV7-9 and TRBJ1-4; 8 bases map to TRBD1. V gave up 5 bases and J gave up 10 bases; unmatched junction bases: 9. This CDR3 has 14 residues. The germline V gene encodes CDR1 SEHNR and CDR2 FQNEAQ (reference sequence). For the CDR3, the DNA is TGTGCCAGCAGCCTTGGACAGGGTTTCGGAAAACTGTTTTTT. The encoded protein is CASSLGQGFGKLFF.

The rearrangement links TRBV18 to TRBJ1-5; TRBD1 matches at 9 bases. The CDR3 extends over 16 amino acids. With V trimmed by 5 bases and J by 0 bases, 5 bases remained unmatched. Germline CDR1 reads KGHSH; CDR2 reads LQKENI. The CDR3 is CASSLNRGLSNQPQHF. The DNA for the CDR3 is TGTGCCAGCTCATTAAACAGGGGGCTTAGCAATCAGCCCCAGCATTTT.

This sequence joins TRBV19 and TRBJ2-1; the match to TRBD2 covers 7 bases. The germline V gene has CDR1 LNHDA and CDR2 SQIVND (reference sequence). V lost 10 bases and J lost 0; bases outside the gene matches: 9. This CDR3 is 15 amino acids long. The chain's CDR3 is CATRLGRVSYNEQFF. The CDR3 DNA is TGTGCCACCCGCTTGGGGAGGGTCTCCTACAATGAGCAGTTCTTC. The complete variable domain, with remaining parts taken from reference TRBV19 and TRBJ2-1, reads DGGITQSPKYLFRKEGQNVTLSCEQNLNHDAMYWYRQDPGQGLRLIYYSQIVNDFQKGDIAEGYSVSREKKESFPLTVTSAQKNPTAFYLCATRLGRVSYNEQFFGPGTRLTVL.

This sequence joins TRBV4-2 and TRBJ1-1; D call uncertain. The CDR3 is 13 amino acids. Germline CDR1 is LGHNA and CDR2 is YNFKEQ. V was shortened by 0 bases and J by 3 bases, with 5 bases between the two germline ends. The CDR3 DNA is TGTGCCAGCAGCCAAGATATTGACACTGAAGCTTTCTTT. This codes for CASSQDIDTEAFF.

This chain uses TRBV5-1 with TRBJ2-2; TRBD1 matches at 8 bases. This CDR3 is 15 amino acids long. Germline trimming cut 2 bases from V and 3 bases from J; bases unmatched to any gene: 3. CDR1 and CDR2 from the germline V gene are SGHRS and YFSETQ. This CDR3 is CASSFLQGDTGELFF. In DNA form, the CDR3 reads TGCGCCAGCAGCTTCCTACAGGGGGACACCGGGGAGCTGTTTTTT.

This chain links TRBV7-9 with TRBJ2-5; 7 bases line up with TRBD1. V lost 2 bases and J lost 2; bases outside the gene matches: 8. The CDR3 extends over 16 amino acids. Germline V gene data show CDR1 as SEHNR and CDR2 as FQNEAQ (reference sequence). CDR3 DNA sequence: TGTGCCAGCAGCTTAAGGGGTGGCAGGGGGCAAGAGACCCAGTACTTC. Its translation is CASSLRGGRGQETQYF.

This chain joins TRBV7-9 and TRBJ2-2; TRBD1 aligns across 9 bases. The CDR3 sequence is 16 residues long. V shed 7 bases and J 3 bases; nucleotides not matched to a gene: 9. Germline values: CDR1 SEHNR, CDR2 FQNEAQ (reference sequence). The CDR3 here is CASTYWTGVDTGELFF. The CDR3 DNA sequence: TGTGCCAGCACCTATTGGACAGGGGTGGACACCGGGGAGCTGTTTTTT.

The V and J genes are TRBV3-1 (or the pseudogene TRBV3-2) and TRBJ1-1; D might be TRBD1 (5 bases). Trimming removed 3 bases at V and 2 bases at J, with 13 bases between. The CDR3 length is 15 residues. Germline V gene data show CDR1 as LGHDT and CDR2 as YNNKEL (reference sequence). The CDR3 region has the DNA TGTGCCAGCAGCCACGGACACTCACCAAACACTGAAGCTTTCTTT. This translates into CASSHGHSPNTEAFF.

For the CDR3, the DNA is TGTGCCAGCAGCTTAGACACCAATTCCATTACGTCGCAGTACTTC. Its translation: CASSLDTNSITSQYF. The chain recombines TRBV7-2 with TRBJ2-7; D is undetermined. The CDR3 covers 15 residues. The V end lost 1 base, the J end lost 9 bases, and 19 bases lay between the germline ends. Germline-derived CDR1 and CDR2 are SGHTA and FQGNSA.

The V gene is TRBV29-1, the J gene TRBJ2-1; perhaps TRBD2 as D (5 bases). This CDR3 has 15 amino acids. With 4 bases removed from V and 4 bases from J, the gap between germline ends came to 17 bases. Germline V gene sequence: CDR1 SQVTM, CDR2 ANQGSEA. The DNA for the CDR3 is TGCAGCGTTGCCCTAGGCGCGGGCCTATACAATGAGCAGTTCTTC. As protein: CSVALGAGLYNEQFF.

The rearrangement links TRBV4-1 to TRBJ1-6; D may be TRBD1 (5 bases). The V end lost 3 bases, the J end lost 7 bases, and 16 bases lay between the germline ends. CDR1 is MGHRA and CDR2 is YSYEKL in the germline V gene. The CDR3 length is 16 residues. The chain's CDR3 is CASSQLPAGINSPLHF. DNA for the CDR3: TGCGCCAGCAGCCAGCTCCCGGCAGGGATCAATTCACCCCTCCACTTT.

V and J are TRBV28 and TRBJ1-3; the D is unclear. This CDR3 comprises 15 residues. CDR1 is MDHEN, CDR2 SYDVKM, per germline. V shed 6 bases and J shed 6 bases, with 18 bases lying between them. The chain's CDR3 is CASREDRTGKNTIYF. The CDR3 DNA follows: TGTGCCAGCAGGGAAGACCGGACTGGTAAAAACACCATATATTTT.

The CDR3 region is CASSSTGFGETQYF. The CDR3 nucleotides are TGTGCCAGCAGCTCTACAGGGTTCGGCGAGACCCAGTACTTC. The gene calls are TRBV7-3 and TRBJ2-5, with a weak D call TRBD1 (6 bases). The length of the CDR3 is 14 residues. Germline values: CDR1 SGHTA, CDR2 FQGTGA. Between the trimmed V and J ends, which lost 4 bases and 5 bases, there was a span of 14 bases.

This chain connects TRBV5-1 to TRBJ2-1, with 11 bases identical to TRBD2. CDR1 is SGHRS and CDR2 is YFSETQ in the germline V gene. With V trimmed by 4 bases and J by 5 bases, 2 bases remained unmatched. The CDR3 loop spans 14 amino acids. The CDR3 sequence: CASSTTSGNNEQFF. The CDR3 nucleotides are TGCGCCAGCAGCACGACTAGCGGGAACAATGAGCAGTTCTTC. Full variable domain (rest looked up from reference TRBV5-1 and TRBJ2-1): KAGVTQTPRYLIKTRGQQVTLSCSPISGHRSVSWYQQTPGQGLQFLFEYFSETQRNKGNFPGRFSGRQFSNSRSEMNVSTLELGDSALYLCASSTTSGNNEQFFGPGTRLTVL.

The rearrangement links TRBV6-5 to TRBJ1-1; possible D gene TRBD1, 6 bases. The germline V gene encodes CDR1 MNHEY and CDR2 SVGAGI. Trimming took 6 bases from V and 4 from J, leaving 12 bases between them. CDR3 length: 13 amino acids. The CDR3 DNA is TGTGCCAGCAGGCATGGACAGCCCACTGAAGCTTTCTTT. Its protein product is CASRHGQPTEAFF.

V is TRBV7-2 and J is TRBJ2-5; the match to TRBD1 covers 9 bases. Germline V gene sequence: CDR1 SGHTA, CDR2 FQGNSA. This CDR3 region has 15 residues. Losses at the gene ends were 5 bases for V and 2 bases for J; bases not matched to a gene: 6. CDR3 sequence: CASSALQGAQETQYF. DNA for the CDR3: TGTGCCAGCAGCGCTCTACAGGGGGCACAAGAGACCCAGTACTTC.

This chain's CDR3 is CASSVTSGSTDTQYF. For the CDR3, the DNA is TGTGCCAGCAGTGTCACTAGCGGGAGCACAGATACGCAGTATTTT. The V gene is TRBV27, the J gene TRBJ2-3, with TRBD2 identical over 9 bases. CDR3 length: 15 residues. V lost 5 bases, J lost 0 bases, and 3 bases stayed unmatched. Germline V gene data show CDR1 as MNHEY and CDR2 as SMNVEV (reference sequence).

This sequence joins TRBV7-9 and TRBJ2-7; D may be TRBD1 (6 bases). CDR1 is SEHNR, CDR2 FQNEAQ, per germline (reference sequence). The CDR3 loop spans 12 amino acids. V lost 1 base to trimming and J lost 10 bases, with 11 bases between them. The CDR3 nucleotides are TGTGCCAGCAGCTTAGAGGGGGTACTCCAGTACTTC. Amino acids: CASSLEGVLQYF. Variable domain in full (rest from reference TRBV7-9 and TRBJ2-7): DTGVSQNPRHKITKRGQNVTFRCDPISEHNRLYWYRQTLGQGPEFLTYFQNEAQLEKSRLLSDRFSAERPKGSFSTLEIQRTEQGDSAMYLCASSLEGVLQYFGPGTRLTVT.

The chain employs TRBV24-1 and TRBJ1-4; possibly TRBD1 for D (6 bases). CDR1 and CDR2 (germline): KGHDR, SFDVKD. The CDR3 extends over 15 amino acids. V was trimmed by 3 bases and J by 8 bases, leaving 15 bases between them. The CDR3 is CATSDISDSFEKLFF. The CDR3 DNA sequence: TGTGCCACCAGTGATATTTCGGACAGTTTCGAAAAACTGTTTTTT.

The chain recombines TRBV5-5 with TRBJ2-7, with TRBD2 identical over 9 bases. The V gene end was trimmed by 4 bases and the J gene end by 1 base; junction bases not matched to a gene: 9. CDR3 length equals 16 residues. Germline V CDR1 and CDR2: SGHKS, YYEKEE (reference sequence). CDR3 in amino acids: CASSTYAGGHSYEQYF. The CDR3 region has the DNA TGTGCCAGCAGCACGTACGCGGGGGGGCATTCCTACGAGCAGTACTTC.